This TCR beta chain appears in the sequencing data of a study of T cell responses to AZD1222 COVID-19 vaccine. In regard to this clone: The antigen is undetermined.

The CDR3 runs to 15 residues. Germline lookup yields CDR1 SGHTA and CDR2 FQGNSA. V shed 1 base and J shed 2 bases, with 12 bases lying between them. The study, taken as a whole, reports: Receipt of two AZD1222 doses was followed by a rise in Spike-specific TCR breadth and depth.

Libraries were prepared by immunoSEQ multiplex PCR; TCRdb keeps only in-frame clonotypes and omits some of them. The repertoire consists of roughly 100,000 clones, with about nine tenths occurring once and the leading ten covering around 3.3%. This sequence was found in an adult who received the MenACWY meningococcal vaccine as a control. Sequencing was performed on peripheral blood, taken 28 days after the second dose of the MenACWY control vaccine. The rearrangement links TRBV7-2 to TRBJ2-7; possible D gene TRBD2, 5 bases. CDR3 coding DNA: TGTGCCAGCAGCTTAGAGCATAGCGTTACCTACGAGCAGTACTTC. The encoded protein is CASSLEHSVTYEQYF. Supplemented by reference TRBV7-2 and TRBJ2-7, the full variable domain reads GAGVSQSPSNKVTEKGKDVELRCDPISGHTALYWYRQSLGQGLEFLIYFQGNSAPDKSGLPSDRFSAERTGGSVSTLTIQRTQQEDSAVYLCASSLEHSVTYEQYFGPGTRLTVT.